Sequencing of this TCR beta chain was carried out in a study of T cells in Graves' hyperthyroidism and ophthalmopathy. Study-level findings and limits: Ophthalmopathy was predicted by the model a median of roughly 6.6 months ahead of onset.

As for this clonotype: The antigen is undetermined.

Amplified TCR beta CDR3 regions derived from RNA transcripts. The HTBI primer set served for first-round RT-PCR of the TCR CDR3. MiXCR, run by TCRdb on the multiplex PCR reads, gives a single entry per CDR3 protein. The sample has roughly 580,000 distinct CDR3 sequences; about 14% are singletons. Germline CDR1 is LNHNV and CDR2 is YYDKDF (reference sequence). V dropped 8 bases and J dropped 5 bases, with 19 bases sitting between them. There are 15 residues in the CDR3. Sequenced material: blood. The clonotype was recovered from a woman in her 30s with Graves' hyperthyroidism that later progressed to Graves' ophthalmopathy. The rearrangement joins TRBV15 to TRBJ2-1; D may match TRBD1 or TRBD2 (6 bases each). CDR3 sequence (DNA): TGTGCCACCGTACAGGGTCCGGAGGGCGACAATGAGCAGTTCTTC. The encoded protein is CATVQGPEGDNEQFF.